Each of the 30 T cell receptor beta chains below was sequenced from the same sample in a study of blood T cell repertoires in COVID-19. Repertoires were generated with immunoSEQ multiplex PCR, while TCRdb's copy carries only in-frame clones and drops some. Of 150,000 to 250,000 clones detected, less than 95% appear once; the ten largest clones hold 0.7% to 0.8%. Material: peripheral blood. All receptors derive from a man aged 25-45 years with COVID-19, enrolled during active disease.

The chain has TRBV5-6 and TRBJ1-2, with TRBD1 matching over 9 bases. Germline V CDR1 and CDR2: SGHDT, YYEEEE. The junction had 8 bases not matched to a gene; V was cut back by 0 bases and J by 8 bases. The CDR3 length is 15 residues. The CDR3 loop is CASSLGDRVSGGYTF. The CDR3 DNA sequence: TGTGCCAGCAGCTTGGGGGACAGGGTATCGGGAGGCTACACCTTC.

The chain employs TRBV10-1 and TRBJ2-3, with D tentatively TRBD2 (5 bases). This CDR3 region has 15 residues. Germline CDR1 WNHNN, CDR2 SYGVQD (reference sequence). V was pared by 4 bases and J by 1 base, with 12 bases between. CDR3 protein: CASSALPAGTDTQYF. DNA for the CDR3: TGCGCCAGCAGTGCCCTTCCAGCGGGCACAGATACGCAGTATTTT.

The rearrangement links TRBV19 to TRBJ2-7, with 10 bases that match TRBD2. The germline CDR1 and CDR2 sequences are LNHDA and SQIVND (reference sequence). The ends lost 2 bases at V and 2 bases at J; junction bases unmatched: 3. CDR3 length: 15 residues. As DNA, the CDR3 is TGTGCCAGTAGTATACAGAGCGGGGGGGCCTACGAGCAGTACTTC. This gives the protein CASSIQSGGAYEQYF.

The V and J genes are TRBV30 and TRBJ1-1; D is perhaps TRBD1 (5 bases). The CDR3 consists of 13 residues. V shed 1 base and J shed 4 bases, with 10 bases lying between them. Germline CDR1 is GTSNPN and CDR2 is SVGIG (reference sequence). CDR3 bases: TGTGCCTGGAGTGGGCAGGGCAGCACTGAAGCTTTCTTT. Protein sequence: CAWSGQGSTEAFF.

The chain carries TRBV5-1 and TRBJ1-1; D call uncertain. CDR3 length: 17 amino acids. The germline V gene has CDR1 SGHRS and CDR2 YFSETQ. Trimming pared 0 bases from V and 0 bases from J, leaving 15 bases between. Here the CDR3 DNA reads TGCGCCAGCAGCTTGGAGGGCGGGCCGTTCATGAACACTGAAGCTTTCTTT. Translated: CASSLEGGPFMNTEAFF.

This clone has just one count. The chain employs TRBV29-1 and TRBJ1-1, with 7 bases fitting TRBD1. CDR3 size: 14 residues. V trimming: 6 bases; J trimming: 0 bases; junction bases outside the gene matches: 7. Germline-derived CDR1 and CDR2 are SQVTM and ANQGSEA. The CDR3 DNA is TGCAGCGTGGCAACAGGGGACCTGAACACTGAAGCTTTCTTT. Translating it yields CSVATGDLNTEAFF.

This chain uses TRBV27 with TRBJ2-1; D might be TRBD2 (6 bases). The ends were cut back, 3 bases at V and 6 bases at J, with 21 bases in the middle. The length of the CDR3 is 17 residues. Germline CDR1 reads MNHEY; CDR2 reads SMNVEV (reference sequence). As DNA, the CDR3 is TGTGCCAGCAGTTTCCAATGGGTCTCGCGGCGGGGCAATGAGCAGTTCTTC. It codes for CASSFQWVSRRGNEQFF.

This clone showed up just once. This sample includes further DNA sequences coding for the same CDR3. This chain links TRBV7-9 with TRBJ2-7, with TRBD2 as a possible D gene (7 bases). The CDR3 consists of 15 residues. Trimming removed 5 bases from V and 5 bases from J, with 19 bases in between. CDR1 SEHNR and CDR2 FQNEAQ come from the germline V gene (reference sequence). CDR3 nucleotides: TGTGCCAGCAGCCCCCCCGGAGGGGGGGCAGACGAGCAGTACTTC. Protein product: CASSPPGGGADEQYF.

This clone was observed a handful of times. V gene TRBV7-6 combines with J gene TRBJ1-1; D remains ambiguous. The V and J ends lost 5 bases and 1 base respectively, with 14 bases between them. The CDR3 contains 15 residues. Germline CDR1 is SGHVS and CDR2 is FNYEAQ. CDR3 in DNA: TGTGCCAGCAGCCCACTCCCGGCGGAGAACACTGAAGCTTTCTTT. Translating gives CASSPLPAENTEAFF.

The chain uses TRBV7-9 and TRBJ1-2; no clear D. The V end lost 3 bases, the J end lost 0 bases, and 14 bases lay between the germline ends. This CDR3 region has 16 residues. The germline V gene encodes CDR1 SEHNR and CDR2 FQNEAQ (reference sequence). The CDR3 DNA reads TGTGCCAGCAGCTTTAGCAGATCGGGAGCTAACTATGGCTACACCTTC. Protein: CASSFSRSGANYGYTF.

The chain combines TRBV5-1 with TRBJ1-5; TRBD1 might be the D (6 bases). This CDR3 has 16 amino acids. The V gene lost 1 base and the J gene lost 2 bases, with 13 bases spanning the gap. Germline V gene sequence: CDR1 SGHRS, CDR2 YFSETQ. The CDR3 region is CASSLSAGGGNQPQHF. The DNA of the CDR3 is TGCGCCAGCAGCTTGTCCGCGGGGGGCGGCAATCAGCCCCAGCATTTT.

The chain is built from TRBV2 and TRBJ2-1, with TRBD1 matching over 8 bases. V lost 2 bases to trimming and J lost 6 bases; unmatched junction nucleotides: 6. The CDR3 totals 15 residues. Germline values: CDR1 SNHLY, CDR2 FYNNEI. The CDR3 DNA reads TGTGCCAGCAGTGAACAGGGACAGGCGCTCAATGAGCAGTTCTTC. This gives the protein CASSEQGQALNEQFF.

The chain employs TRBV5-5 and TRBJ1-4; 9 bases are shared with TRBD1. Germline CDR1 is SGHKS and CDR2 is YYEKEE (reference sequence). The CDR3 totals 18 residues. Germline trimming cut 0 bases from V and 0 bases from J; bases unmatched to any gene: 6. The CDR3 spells CASSLGGTGMATNEKLFF. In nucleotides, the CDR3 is TGTGCCAGCAGCTTGGGGGGGACAGGGATGGCAACTAATGAAAAACTGTTTTTT.

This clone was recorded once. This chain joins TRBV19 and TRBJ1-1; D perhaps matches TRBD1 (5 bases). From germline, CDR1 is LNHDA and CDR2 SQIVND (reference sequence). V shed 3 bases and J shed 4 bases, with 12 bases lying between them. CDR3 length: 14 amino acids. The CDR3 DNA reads TGTGCCAGTAGTATGGCCGGGGGGAGCACTGAAGCTTTCTTT. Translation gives CASSMAGGSTEAFF.

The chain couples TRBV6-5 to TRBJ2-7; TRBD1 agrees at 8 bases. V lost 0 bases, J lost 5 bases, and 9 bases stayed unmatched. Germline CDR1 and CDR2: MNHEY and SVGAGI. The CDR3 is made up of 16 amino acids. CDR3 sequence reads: CASSYSTRTGFNEQYF. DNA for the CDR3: TGTGCCAGCAGTTACTCTACGAGGACAGGGTTCAACGAGCAGTACTTC.

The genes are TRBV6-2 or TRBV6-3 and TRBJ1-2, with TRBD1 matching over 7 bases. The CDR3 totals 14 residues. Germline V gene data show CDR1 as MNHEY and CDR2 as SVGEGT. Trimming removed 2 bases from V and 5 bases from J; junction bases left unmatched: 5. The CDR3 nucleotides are TGTGCCAGCAGTTACCCGGACAGGAGTTATGGCTACACCTTC. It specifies CASSYPDRSYGYTF.

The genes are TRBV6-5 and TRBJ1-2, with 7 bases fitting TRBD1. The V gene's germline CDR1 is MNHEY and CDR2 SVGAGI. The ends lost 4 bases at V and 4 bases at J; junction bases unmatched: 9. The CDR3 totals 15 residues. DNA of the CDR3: TGTGCCAGCAGTTTGACAGGGACCCCAAGCTATGGCTACACCTTC. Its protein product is CASSLTGTPSYGYTF.

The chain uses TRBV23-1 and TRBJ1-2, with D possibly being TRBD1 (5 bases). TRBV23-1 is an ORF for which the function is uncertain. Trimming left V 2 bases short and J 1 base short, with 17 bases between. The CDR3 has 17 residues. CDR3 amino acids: CASSQTFPGRYNYGYTF. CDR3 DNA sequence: TGCGCCAGCAGTCAAACCTTCCCAGGGCGGTATAACTATGGCTACACCTTC.

The CDR3 here is CASSYSTRTGELFF. In DNA form, the CDR3 reads TGTGCCAGCAGTTACTCGACCAGGACCGGGGAGCTGTTTTTT. V usage is TRBV6-5 and J usage is TRBJ2-2; D remains unclear. The V end was cut by 0 bases, the J end by 5 bases, with 7 bases between. CDR1 and CDR2 (germline): MNHEY, SVGAGI. CDR3 length: 14 amino acids.

CDR3 protein: CASSQAGYYGYTF. For the CDR3, the DNA is TGCGCCAGCAGCCAAGCCGGGTACTATGGCTACACCTTC. This chain connects TRBV4-1 to TRBJ1-2; no clear D gene. V lost 1 base and J lost 3, with 6 bases in between. The CDR3 spans 13 residues. CDR1 and CDR2 from the germline V gene are MGHRA and YSYEKL.

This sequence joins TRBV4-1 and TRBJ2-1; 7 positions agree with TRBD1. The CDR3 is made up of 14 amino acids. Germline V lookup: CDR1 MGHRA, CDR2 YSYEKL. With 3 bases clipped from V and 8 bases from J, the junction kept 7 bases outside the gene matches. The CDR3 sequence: CASSHLTGLDEQFF. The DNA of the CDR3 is TGCGCCAGCAGCCACCTGACAGGGCTGGATGAGCAGTTCTTC.

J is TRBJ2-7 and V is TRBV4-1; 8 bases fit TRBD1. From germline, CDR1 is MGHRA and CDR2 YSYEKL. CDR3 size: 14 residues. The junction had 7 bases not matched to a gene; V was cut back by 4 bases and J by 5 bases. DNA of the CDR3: TGCGCCAGCAGCCGCTCGACAGGGGAACACGAGCAGTACTTC. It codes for CASSRSTGEHEQYF.

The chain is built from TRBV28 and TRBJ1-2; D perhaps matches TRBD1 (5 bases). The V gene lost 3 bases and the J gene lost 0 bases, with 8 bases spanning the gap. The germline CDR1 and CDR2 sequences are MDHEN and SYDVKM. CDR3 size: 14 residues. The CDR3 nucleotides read TGTGCCAGCAGTTTTAGGGGCCCTAACTATGGCTACACCTTC. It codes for CASSFRGPNYGYTF.

As DNA, the CDR3 is TGTGCCAGCTCACCACAGGGGAAAGGCGGGGAGCTGTTTTTT. Translation gives CASSPQGKGGELFF. The chain employs TRBV18 and TRBJ2-2, with D possibly being TRBD1 (5 bases). V shed 1 base and J shed 7 bases, with 10 bases lying between them. Germline V gene data show CDR1 as KGHSH and CDR2 as LQKENI. This CDR3 contains 14 residues.

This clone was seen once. The CDR3 sequence: CASSTNRGRVVGEPQHF. The CDR3 DNA is TGTGCCAGTAGTACTAACAGGGGGCGCGTCGTCGGAGAGCCCCAGCATTTT. The chain recombines TRBV19 with TRBJ1-5, with 9 bases that match TRBD1. Per the germline V gene, CDR1 is LNHDA and CDR2 is SQIVND (reference sequence). The length of the CDR3 is 17 residues. The V gene end was trimmed by 4 bases and the J gene end by 8 bases; junction bases not matched to a gene: 15.

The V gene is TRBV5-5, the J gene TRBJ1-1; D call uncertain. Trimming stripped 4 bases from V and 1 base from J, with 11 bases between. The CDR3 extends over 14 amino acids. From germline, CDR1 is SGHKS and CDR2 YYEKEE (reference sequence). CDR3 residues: CASSPRDTNTEAFF. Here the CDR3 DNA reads TGTGCCAGCAGCCCCCGGGATACGAACACTGAAGCTTTCTTT. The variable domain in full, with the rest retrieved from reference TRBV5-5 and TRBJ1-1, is DAGVTQSPTHLIKTRGQQVTLRCSPISGHKSVSWYQQVLGQGPQFIFQYYEKEERGRGNFPDRFSARQFPNYSSELNVNALLLGDSALYLCASSPRDTNTEAFFGQGTRLTVV.

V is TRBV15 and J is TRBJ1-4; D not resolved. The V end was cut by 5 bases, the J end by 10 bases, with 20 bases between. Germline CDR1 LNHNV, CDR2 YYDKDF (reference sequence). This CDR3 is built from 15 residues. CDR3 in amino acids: CATSDPGRAEGKLFF. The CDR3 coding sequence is TGTGCCACCAGCGACCCTGGGCGAGCTGAGGGAAAACTGTTTTTT.

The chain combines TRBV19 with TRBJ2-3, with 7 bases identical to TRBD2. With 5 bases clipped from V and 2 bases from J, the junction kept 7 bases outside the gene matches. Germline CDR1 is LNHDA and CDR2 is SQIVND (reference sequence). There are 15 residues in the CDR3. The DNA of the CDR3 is TGTGCCAGTAGTCCCAGGGACTACCACACAGATACGCAGTATTTT. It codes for CASSPRDYHTDTQYF.

CDR3 sequence: CSVEPTGVGTEAFF. In nucleotides, the CDR3 is TGCAGCGTGGAACCCACAGGGGTGGGCACTGAAGCTTTCTTT. The genes are TRBV29-1 and TRBJ1-1; the match to TRBD1 covers 7 bases. The CDR3 is 14 residues long. With V trimmed by 6 bases and J by 4 bases, 11 bases remained unmatched. Germline loops: CDR1 SQVTM, CDR2 ANQGSEA. The variable domain in full, with the rest retrieved from reference TRBV29-1 and TRBJ1-1, is SAVISQKPSRDICQRGTSLTIQCQVDSQVTMMFWYRQQPGQSLTLIATANQGSEATYESGFVIDKFPISRPNLTFSTLTVSNMSPEDSSIYLCSVEPTGVGTEAFFGQGTRLTVV.

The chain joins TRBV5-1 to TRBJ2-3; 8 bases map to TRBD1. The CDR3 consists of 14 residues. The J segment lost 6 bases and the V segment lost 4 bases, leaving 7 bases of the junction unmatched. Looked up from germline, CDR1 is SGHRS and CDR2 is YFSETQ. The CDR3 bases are TGCGCCAGCAGCGAGGACAGGGTCGGGGATACGCAGTATTTT. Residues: CASSEDRVGDTQYF.